This note documents a single TCR beta chain sequence. This sample is drawn from a study of blood T cell repertoires in COVID-19. Between the trimmed V and J ends, which lost 6 bases and 8 bases, there was a span of 13 bases. CDR3 size: 13 residues. Germline CDR1 and CDR2: MGHDK and SYGVNS. The protocol was immunoSEQ multiplex PCR, while the TCRdb copy is restricted to in-frame clones and leaves out a portion. The table has 180,000 or so clones, 86% seen once; the top ten hold 4.5% to 7%. The participants were between about 18 and 90 years old and came from fewer than 25 US areas. The rearrangement links TRBV25-1 to TRBJ1-4, with a possible D match to TRBD1 (6 bases). The sequencing input was PBMCs or T cells enriched from blood (not recorded which). The TCR originated in a man in his forties with acute COVID-19. CDR3 sequence reads: CASRDRPGEKLFF. The CDR3 bases are TGTGCCAGCAGAGACAGGCCAGGGGAAAAACTGTTTTTT. The full variable domain, in which reference TRBV25-1 and TRBJ1-4 provide the parts outside the CDR3, is EADIYQTPRYLVIGTGKKITLECSQTMGHDKMYWYQQDPGMELHLIHYSYGVNSTEKGDLSSESTVSRIRTEHFPLTLESARPSHTSQYLCASRDRPGEKLFFGSGTQLSVL.